This TCR beta chain was recovered during a study of Ad26.COV2.S vaccination and SARS-CoV-2 variants. As to this clone: The antigen remains undetermined.

Sequenced by immunoSEQ multiplex PCR; TCRdb stores in-frame clones only, minus some. The sample lists about 39,000 clones; 65% to 90% were seen once. Germline values: CDR1 LNHNV, CDR2 YYDKDF (reference sequence). The CDR3 has 16 amino acids. Trimming left V 1 base short and J 0 bases short, with 10 bases between. General study points: CD8+ and CD4+ T cells specific for spike reportedly responded with substantial breadth after vaccination.

This sequence joins TRBV15 and TRBJ1-5; unclear D gene. The TCR was taken from a human donor who had recovered from COVID-19. The input for sequencing was peripheral blood, taken after recovery from COVID-19. CDR3 residues: CATSRGSANSNQPQHF. CDR3 bases: TGTGCCACCAGCAGAGGGTCGGCGAATAGCAATCAGCCCCAGCATTTT.